Listed here are 32 T cell receptor beta chains from one sample, sequenced in a study of blood T cell repertoires in COVID-19. The repertoire was sequenced with immunoSEQ multiplex PCR; TCRdb's copy has only in-frame clones and lacks some. Here the sample spans tens of thousands of clones, roughly 71% being singletons. Material for sequencing was peripheral blood. The receptor source for this set is a man aged 60-69 years with COVID-19, enrolled during active disease.

The genes are TRBV6-5 and TRBJ2-5; D remains ambiguous. The V gene's germline CDR1 is MNHEY and CDR2 SVGAGI. Trimming took off 8 bases at V and 0 bases at J, with 7 bases between the two ends. The CDR3 loop spans 12 amino acids. For the CDR3, the DNA is TGTGCCAGCGCGAAGTACCAAGAGACCCAGTACTTC. Protein: CASAKYQETQYF.

This chain uses TRBV6-5 with TRBJ2-5, with TRBD2 matching 11 bases. Germline V CDR1 and CDR2: MNHEY, SVGAGI. The CDR3 consists of 15 residues. V shed 7 bases and J 5 bases; nucleotides not matched to a gene: 9. Written as DNA, the CDR3 is TGTGCCAGCATGACCGGATTAGCGGGAGGGGAGACCCAGTACTTC. It specifies CASMTGLAGGETQYF.

The chain is built from TRBV29-1 and TRBJ1-2; D perhaps matches TRBD1 (5 bases). The CDR3 length is 15 residues. The germline V gene encodes CDR1 SQVTM and CDR2 ANQGSEA. Deletions cut 6 bases from V and 4 bases from J, with 21 bases between. The CDR3 bases are TGCAGCGTCCATACCTCCAACAAGGGGTCCTATGGCTACACCTTC. Protein sequence: CSVHTSNKGSYGYTF.

This clone is a singleton in its sample. This chain uses TRBV28 with TRBJ1-4, with 11 bases lining up with TRBD1. CDR3 length equals 16 residues. Trimming at V came to 6 bases and at J to 7 bases, leaving 10 bases not matched to a gene. Germline CDR1 MDHEN, CDR2 SYDVKM. The CDR3 region has the DNA TGTGCCAGCAGCCCCAGACCGGGACAGGGGGGTGAAAAACTGTTTTTT. This codes for CASSPRPGQGGEKLFF.

This clone is a singleton in its sample. The rearrangement joins TRBV3-1 (or the pseudogene TRBV3-2) to TRBJ2-1; TRBD2 is a possible D gene (5 bases). The CDR3 extends over 13 amino acids. The V gene's germline CDR1 is LGHDT and CDR2 YNNKEL (reference sequence). Trimming left V 0 bases short and J 9 bases short, with 9 bases between. The CDR3 protein is CASSQEGVTEQFF. The CDR3 region has the DNA TGTGCCAGCAGCCAAGAGGGAGTTACTGAGCAGTTCTTC.

This clone appeared once. V and J are TRBV5-1 and TRBJ1-2; TRBD1 agrees at 7 bases. This CDR3 is 14 amino acids long. Germline V CDR1 and CDR2: SGHRS, YFSETQ. Trimming at V came to 4 bases and at J to 4 bases, leaving 7 bases not matched to a gene. DNA of the CDR3: TGCGCCAGCAGCCAAGGACAGGCGGCCTATGGCTACACCTTC. Amino acids: CASSQGQAAYGYTF.

V usage is TRBV7-7 and J usage is TRBJ2-5; weak D call: TRBD1 (5 bases). The CDR3 covers 15 residues. Germline-derived CDR1 and CDR2 are SSHAT and FNYEAQ (reference sequence). Trimming removed 1 base at V and 5 bases at J, with 14 bases between. CDR3 bases: TGTGCCAGCAGCTTAGAGGGATTTTCAGGGGAGACCCAGTACTTC. Translating it yields CASSLEGFSGETQYF.

The genes are TRBV28 and TRBJ2-2, with 9 bases that match TRBD2. This CDR3 comprises 16 residues. J was trimmed by 3 bases and V by 2 bases; bases with no gene match: 4. Germline V gene data show CDR1 as MDHEN and CDR2 as SYDVKM. CDR3: CASSLISGRHTGELFF. The CDR3 nucleotides are TGTGCCAGCAGTTTAATTAGCGGGAGACACACCGGGGAGCTGTTTTTT.

The chain is built from TRBV28 and TRBJ1-5; D not resolved. CDR1 and CDR2 from the germline V gene are MDHEN and SYDVKM. This CDR3 is built from 15 residues. Trimming shortened V by 8 bases and J by 7 bases, and 21 bases separated the two germline ends. CDR3 residues: CASGFETPIEQPQHF. As DNA, the CDR3 is TGTGCCAGCGGATTCGAGACACCGATTGAACAGCCCCAGCATTTT.

V is TRBV6-5 and J is TRBJ2-5; 8 bases are a match to TRBD2. CDR1 is MNHEY, CDR2 SVGAGI, per germline. Unmatched junction bases numbered 13, after V lost 6 bases and J lost 7 bases. The CDR3 contains 15 residues. This CDR3 is CASSPLLSGSGTQYF. The CDR3 DNA reads as TGTGCCAGCAGCCCCCTACTGAGCGGGAGTGGGACCCAGTACTTC.

This chain uses TRBV2 with TRBJ1-1, with TRBD1 as a possible D gene (5 bases). The CDR3 sequence is 14 residues long. Trimming cost V 3 bases and J 4 bases, with 12 bases left between them. CDR1 SNHLY and CDR2 FYNNEI come from the germline V gene. The CDR3 nucleotides read TGTGCCAGCAGTGATAACACAGGCGGCACTGAAGCTTTCTTT. As protein: CASSDNTGGTEAFF.

The V call is TRBV5-1, the J call TRBJ1-1, with unresolved D. The CDR3 spans 13 residues. CDR1 is SGHRS, CDR2 YFSETQ, per germline. The germline V and J ends were trimmed by 3 bases and 3 bases, with 9 bases remaining between them. CDR3 region: CASSYQKDTEAFF. The CDR3, as DNA: TGCGCCAGCAGCTATCAGAAAGACACTGAAGCTTTCTTT.

This chain connects TRBV9 to TRBJ2-3, with no clear D. Germline loops: CDR1 SGDLS, CDR2 YYNGEE. V was trimmed by 4 bases and J by 1 base, leaving 10 bases between them. This CDR3 contains 14 residues. The CDR3, as DNA: TGTGCCAGCAGCTCACCTGAGGGCACAGATACGCAGTATTTT. Translating it yields CASSSPEGTDTQYF.

CDR3 DNA: TGTGCCAGCAGTTTACTCTCTTGGAGATCCGGGACTAGGAACACCGGGGAGCTGTTTTTT. It specifies CASSLLSWRSGTRNTGELFF. The chain recombines TRBV28 with TRBJ2-2; 8 bases match TRBD2. In germline, CDR1 is MDHEN, CDR2 SYDVKM. CDR3 length: 20 residues. With 2 bases clipped from V and 1 base from J, the junction kept 15 bases outside the gene matches.

The rearrangement joins TRBV12-3 or TRBV12-4 to TRBJ1-2; D gene unclear. The CDR3 totals 13 residues. V lost 3 bases, J lost 1 base, and 6 bases lay in between. This CDR3 is CASSFYNNYGYTF. Here the CDR3 DNA reads TGTGCCAGCAGTTTTTACAATAACTATGGCTACACCTTC.

This clone was counted once. The gene calls are TRBV30 and TRBJ1-3, with D maybe TRBD1 (5 bases). Germline V lookup: CDR1 GTSNPN, CDR2 SVGIG (reference sequence). Trimming shortened V by 0 bases and J by 7 bases, and 10 bases separated the two germline ends. The CDR3 length is 13 residues. The CDR3 here is CAWSVPGGNTIYF. CDR3 bases: TGTGCCTGGAGTGTACCCGGGGGGAACACCATATATTTT.

This clone turned up a few times. The V and J genes are TRBV19 and TRBJ1-6; 7 bases fit TRBD1. The V gene's germline CDR1 is LNHDA and CDR2 SQIVND (reference sequence). The CDR3 length is 14 residues. The V and J ends lost 9 bases and 7 bases, in that order; junction bases with no gene match: 9. Here the CDR3 DNA reads TGTGCCAGCCTAGGGGACAGTGAAAATTCACCCCTCCACTTT. Translation: CASLGDSENSPLHF.

This clone was seen once. J is TRBJ2-3 and V is TRBV27; 7 bases agree with TRBD2. CDR1 and CDR2 (germline): MNHEY, SMNVEV (reference sequence). The CDR3 covers 15 residues. The trim removed 6 bases at V and 3 bases at J, leaving 9 bases unmatched. For the CDR3, the DNA is TGTGCCAGCAGCCCCTGGGCTAGCGGTACAGATACGCAGTATTTT. This translates into CASSPWASGTDTQYF.

This clone was seen once. This chain joins TRBV18 and TRBJ1-1, with 12 bases aligning to TRBD1. Trimming removed 5 bases from V and 6 bases from J; junction bases left unmatched: 13. The length of the CDR3 is 17 residues. CDR1 is KGHSH, CDR2 LQKENI, per germline. The CDR3: CASSSPGTGGRRAEAFF. Written as DNA, the CDR3 is TGTGCCAGCTCATCGCCCGGGACAGGGGGCAGAAGGGCTGAAGCTTTCTTT.

The chain employs TRBV24-1 and TRBJ2-7, with D hard to call. The CDR3 is 14 amino acids. Germline CDR1 KGHDR, CDR2 SFDVKD. Deletions cut 4 bases from V and 0 bases from J, with 9 bases between. In DNA form, the CDR3 reads TGTGCCACCAGTGAAGGCGGAAGCTCCTACGAGCAGTACTTC. This encodes CATSEGGSSYEQYF.

This chain joins TRBV19 and TRBJ2-7; 8 bases map to TRBD2. After removal of 5 bases from V and 7 bases from J, the junction contained 10 bases not matched to a gene. The CDR3 is 14 amino acids. CDR1 is LNHDA, CDR2 SQIVND, per germline (reference sequence). CDR3 loop: CASSVIAGPREQYF. CDR3 in DNA: TGTGCCAGTAGTGTCATAGCGGGGCCTCGGGAGCAGTACTTC.

The chain has TRBV3-1 (or the pseudogene TRBV3-2) and TRBJ1-1; 8 bases fit TRBD1. Looked up from germline, CDR1 is LGHDT and CDR2 is YNNKEL (reference sequence). V trimming: 2 bases; J trimming: 5 bases; junction bases outside the gene matches: 4. CDR3 length: 14 residues. The CDR3 nucleotides read TGTGCCAGCAGCCAAATGGACAGGGCGACTGAAGCTTTCTTT. Residues: CASSQMDRATEAFF.

CDR3 region: CASSVAGQGHGGYTF. For the CDR3, the DNA is TGTGCCAGCAGCGTAGCTGGACAAGGGCATGGTGGCTACACCTTC. The chain employs TRBV9 and TRBJ1-2, with a possible D match to TRBD1 (5 bases). V lost 0 bases and J lost 7, with 16 bases in between. The CDR3 consists of 15 residues. Germline V CDR1 and CDR2: SGDLS, YYNGEE.

The rearrangement joins TRBV28 to TRBJ1-2; a weak D match, TRBD1 (6 bases). Per germline, CDR1 MDHEN and CDR2 SYDVKM. The CDR3 has 13 residues. V was clipped by 11 bases and J by 0 bases, with 13 bases between them. CDR3 in DNA: TGTGCCTCAGCCACAGGGACTAACTATGGCTACACCTTC. Amino acid sequence: CASATGTNYGYTF.

This clone was seen more than once but under ten times. The J gene is TRBJ2-1, the V gene TRBV5-1; 9 bases are shared with TRBD1. The CDR3 has 14 residues. In germline, CDR1 is SGHRS, CDR2 YFSETQ. The ends lost 3 bases at V and 5 bases at J; junction bases unmatched: 3. This CDR3 is CASSSGQGNNEQFF. In nucleotides, the CDR3 is TGCGCCAGCAGCTCGGGACAGGGCAACAATGAGCAGTTCTTC.

In its sample, this clone was seen a few times. The V gene is TRBV4-2, the J gene TRBJ2-7; D may be TRBD1 (5 bases). V was trimmed by 3 bases and J by 3 bases, leaving 15 bases between them. CDR3 length equals 15 residues. Germline CDR1 reads LGHNA; CDR2 reads YNFKEQ. In DNA, the CDR3 is TGTGCCAGCAGCCAGACAGCTGGGGTTGACTACGAGCAGTACTTC. It encodes CASSQTAGVDYEQYF.

This clone has at least ten counts. The chain is built from TRBV15 and TRBJ1-5; D gene uncertain. This CDR3 has 16 amino acids. Germline V lookup: CDR1 LNHNV, CDR2 YYDKDF (reference sequence). V lost 3 bases and J lost 3, with 15 bases in between. Here the CDR3 DNA reads TGTGCCACCAGCAGCACCGCACAGAGTTCCAATCAGCCCCAGCATTTT. Translation gives CATSSTAQSSNQPQHF.

V usage is TRBV7-3 and J usage is TRBJ1-1; no firm D call. Germline V gene lookup returns CDR1 SGHTA and CDR2 FQGTGA. Trimming shortened V by 2 bases and J by 11 bases, and 12 bases separated the two germline ends. CDR3 length equals 12 residues. CDR3 protein: CASSLFTGVAFF. The CDR3 coding sequence is TGTGCCAGCAGCTTATTTACCGGGGTCGCTTTCTTT. Variable domain in full (rest from reference TRBV7-3 and TRBJ1-1): GAGVSQTPSNKVTEKGKYVELRCDPISGHTALYWYRQSLGQGPEFLIYFQGTGAADDSGLPNDRFFAVRPEGSVSTLKIQRTERGDSAVYLCASSLFTGVAFFGQGTRLTVV.

The chain uses TRBV30 and TRBJ2-7; 11 nucleotides align to TRBD2. Germline loops: CDR1 GTSNPN, CDR2 SVGIG (reference sequence). The CDR3 sequence is 14 residues long. With V trimmed by 3 bases and J by 4 bases, 5 bases remained unmatched. The CDR3 bases are TGTGCCTGGAGCGCCCTAGCGGGGGGATACGAGCAGTACTTC. It specifies CAWSALAGGYEQYF.

This clone was picked up a small number of times. The chain is built from TRBV19 and TRBJ1-5; perhaps TRBD1 as D (5 bases). The CDR3 is 15 residues long. Trimming took 7 bases from V and 0 from J, leaving 13 bases between them. CDR1 and CDR2 (germline): LNHDA, SQIVND (reference sequence). The CDR3 DNA reads as TGTGCCAGTAACCCGACAGAGAATAGCAATCAGCCCCAGCATTTT. Its protein is CASNPTENSNQPQHF.

The chain carries TRBV11-3 and TRBJ1-1, with D perhaps matching TRBD1 (6 bases). The CDR3 contains 12 residues. In germline, CDR1 is SGHNT, CDR2 YENEEA. The V end was cut by 1 base, the J end by 11 bases, with 11 bases between. The CDR3 sequence: CASSLVFGGAFF. DNA of the CDR3: TGTGCCAGCAGCTTAGTTTTTGGGGGCGCTTTCTTT.

This chain joins TRBV6-1 and TRBJ2-3; D is undetermined. This CDR3 is built from 14 residues. Germline lookup yields CDR1 MNHNS and CDR2 SASEGT. Between the trimmed V and J ends, which lost 0 bases and 8 bases, there was a span of 12 bases. The CDR3 DNA reads TGTGCCAGCAGTGAAGCGTCGTCAGGCCCTACGCAGTATTTT. Amino acids: CASSEASSGPTQYF.